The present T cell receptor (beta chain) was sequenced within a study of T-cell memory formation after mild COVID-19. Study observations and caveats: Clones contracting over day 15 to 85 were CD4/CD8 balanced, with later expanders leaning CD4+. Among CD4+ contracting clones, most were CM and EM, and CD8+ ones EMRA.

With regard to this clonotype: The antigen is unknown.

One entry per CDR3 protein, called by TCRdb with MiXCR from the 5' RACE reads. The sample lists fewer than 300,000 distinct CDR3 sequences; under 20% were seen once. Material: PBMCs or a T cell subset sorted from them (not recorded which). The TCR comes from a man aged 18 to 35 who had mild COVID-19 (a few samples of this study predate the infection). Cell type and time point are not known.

The CDR3 DNA follows: TGCGCCAGCAGCCAAGGGACAGGGAACGAGCAGTACTTC. This encodes CASSQGTGNEQYF. This chain uses TRBV4-1 with TRBJ2-7, with 8 bases identical to TRBD1. J was trimmed by 5 bases and V by 1 base; bases with no gene match: 1. The germline gives CDR1 MGHRA, CDR2 YSYEKL. This CDR3 has 13 residues.